Listed here are 29 T cell receptor beta chains from one sample, sequenced in a study of blood T cell repertoires in COVID-19. Measured with immunoSEQ multiplex PCR; TCRdb has only the in-frame clones, and not every one. The sample shows 50,000 to 70,000 clones, about 80% of them seen only once. The sequenced material came from peripheral blood. All receptors come from a man older than 75 with COVID-19, enrolled during active disease.

By its share, this clone is medium-sized (0.01 to 0.1%). The rearrangement links TRBV20-1 to TRBJ1-2; D is possibly TRBD1 (6 bases). The CDR3 length is 12 residues. Germline values: CDR1 DFQATT, CDR2 SNEGSKA (reference sequence). V lost 3 bases to trimming and J lost 7 bases, with 12 bases between them. In nucleotides, the CDR3 is TGCAGTGCTAGTGCACAGGGACGTGGCTACACCTTC. Translation gives CSASAQGRGYTF.

V and J are TRBV5-4 and TRBJ1-6; D may be TRBD1 (6 bases). CDR3 size: 17 residues. CDR1 SGHNT and CDR2 YYREEE come from the germline V gene (reference sequence). The V end lost 4 bases, the J end lost 0 bases, and 14 bases lay between the germline ends. The CDR3 region is CASSPGQMSSYNSPLHF. CDR3 nucleotide sequence: TGTGCCAGCAGCCCTGGACAGATGAGCTCCTATAATTCACCCCTCCACTTT.

The rearrangement uses TRBV7-9 and TRBJ2-1; weak D call: TRBD2 (6 bases). The CDR3 spans 15 residues. Trimming cost V 3 bases and J 0 bases, with 9 bases left between them. Germline-derived CDR1 and CDR2 are SEHNR and FQNEAQ (reference sequence). The CDR3 DNA is TGTGCCAGCAGCTTGGACTACAGCTCCTACAATGAGCAGTTCTTC. It encodes CASSLDYSSYNEQFF.

DNA for the CDR3: TGTGCCAGTAGCCATAGGGGACTAGCGGGAGGAGGGCCCTACAATGAGCAGTTCTTC. Amino acids: CASSHRGLAGGGPYNEQFF. V gene TRBV19 combines with J gene TRBJ2-1, with 15 bases matching TRBD2. V lost 6 bases, J lost 2 bases, and 11 bases stayed unmatched. Per the germline V gene, CDR1 is LNHDA and CDR2 is SQIVND (reference sequence). The CDR3 is made up of 19 amino acids.

Here the CDR3 reads CASSPLPNTDTQYF. Here the CDR3 DNA reads TGCGCCAGCAGCCCCCTGCCTAACACAGATACGCAGTATTTT. The genes are TRBV4-1 and TRBJ2-3; unclear D gene. The germline V gene encodes CDR1 MGHRA and CDR2 YSYEKL. V was trimmed by 4 bases and J by 2 bases, leaving 10 bases between them. The CDR3 runs to 14 residues.

J is TRBJ1-2 and V is TRBV27, with TRBD1 matching 7 bases. The length of the CDR3 is 18 residues. V lost 3 bases and J lost 4; bases outside the gene matches: 17. Looked up from germline, CDR1 is MNHEY and CDR2 is SMNVEV (reference sequence). The CDR3 DNA sequence: TGTGCCAGCAGTTTGACTTCCCCTGGACAGGCGAGGATCTATGGCTACACCTTC. Residues: CASSLTSPGQARIYGYTF.

This clone was detected only a few times. The chain recombines TRBV24-1 with TRBJ2-2; D remains ambiguous. V gave up 4 bases and J gave up 4 bases, with 6 bases separating them. The CDR3 loop spans 13 amino acids. Germline V gene lookup returns CDR1 KGHDR and CDR2 SFDVKD. For the CDR3, the DNA is TGTGCCACCAGTGAGGGCCGCACCGGGGAGCTGTTTTTT. This sequence encodes CATSEGRTGELFF.

The V and J genes are TRBV2 and TRBJ1-2; 10 bases are a match to TRBD1. There are 14 residues in the CDR3. J lost 4 bases, V lost 8 bases, and 7 bases had no gene match. In germline, CDR1 is SNHLY, CDR2 FYNNEI. CDR3 in amino acids: CASRRQGAAYGYTF. CDR3 bases: TGTGCCAGCCGTCGACAGGGGGCCGCCTATGGCTACACCTTC.

V and J are TRBV4-3 and TRBJ1-4, with 7 positions matching TRBD1. The CDR3 runs 16 residues. Per germline, CDR1 LGHNA and CDR2 YSLEER. With V trimmed by 3 bases and J by 13 bases, 17 bases remained unmatched. Written as DNA, the CDR3 is TGCGCCAGCAGCCAGTACACAGGGGAAGGGTTTTCTAGACTGTTTTTT. It translates to CASSQYTGEGFSRLFF.

This clone was recorded once. CDR3 sequence: CASSLVTSLIRELFF. DNA for the CDR3: TGCGCCAGCAGCTTGGTTACTAGTTTAATCCGGGAGCTGTTTTTT. This chain connects TRBV5-1 to TRBJ2-2; perhaps TRBD2 as D (5 bases). The germline V gene has CDR1 SGHRS and CDR2 YFSETQ. V was shortened by 0 bases and J by 9 bases, with 15 bases between the two germline ends. This CDR3 has 15 amino acids.

The chain couples TRBV28 to TRBJ1-2; D remains unclear. There are 12 residues in the CDR3. CDR1 MDHEN and CDR2 SYDVKM come from the germline V gene. The V end was cut by 3 bases, the J end by 7 bases, with 9 bases between. In DNA, the CDR3 is TGTGCCAGCAGTTTTCGAGGATTTGGCTACACCTTC. Translation gives CASSFRGFGYTF.

This CDR3 is CASRPAGSGNTIYF. The DNA of the CDR3 is TGTGCCAGCAGGCCTGCGGGCTCTGGAAACACCATATATTTT. The chain links TRBV3-1 (or the pseudogene TRBV3-2) to TRBJ1-3; no firm D call. V lost 6 bases, J lost 0 bases, and 9 bases lay in between. The CDR3 runs to 14 residues. The germline V gene encodes CDR1 LGHDT and CDR2 YNNKEL (reference sequence).

The V gene is TRBV24-1, the J gene TRBJ2-3; 7 nucleotides line up with TRBD2. Germline CDR1 reads KGHDR; CDR2 reads SFDVKD. The CDR3 runs 18 residues. V was pared by 0 bases and J by 1 base, with 9 bases of the junction left unmatched. The CDR3 nucleotides are TGTGCCACCAGTGATTTGGGCCCCTTGGGGGGGGGCACAGATACGCAGTATTTT. Translation gives CATSDLGPLGGGTDTQYF.

J is TRBJ1-6 and V is TRBV7-2; D gene uncertain. V was pared by 5 bases and J by 4 bases, with 3 bases between. The CDR3 is 12 amino acids. Germline values: CDR1 SGHTA, CDR2 FQGNSA. The CDR3 loop reads CASSQYNSPLHF. The CDR3 nucleotides read TGTGCCAGCAGCCAATATAATTCACCCCTCCACTTT.

The rearrangement joins TRBV7-3 to TRBJ1-2; 8 positions match TRBD1. This CDR3 contains 14 residues. V shed 8 bases and J 8 bases; nucleotides not matched to a gene: 13. From germline, CDR1 is SGHTA and CDR2 FQGTGA. The DNA of the CDR3 is TGTGCCAGCGGACCCCCAGGGGGCTTCGGCGGCTACACCTTC. Translating it yields CASGPPGGFGGYTF. The variable domain in full, completed from reference TRBV7-3 and TRBJ1-2, reads GAGVSQTPSNKVTEKGKYVELRCDPISGHTALYWYRQSLGQGPEFLIYFQGTGAADDSGLPNDRFFAVRPEGSVSTLKIQRTERGDSAVYLCASGPPGGFGGYTFGSGTRLTVV.

This sequence joins TRBV7-6 and TRBJ1-1; 7 nucleotides agree with TRBD1. V lost 5 bases, J lost 8 bases, and 11 bases stayed unmatched. CDR1 and CDR2 (germline): SGHVS, FNYEAQ. The CDR3 sequence is 14 residues long. The CDR3 nucleotides read TGTGCCAGCAGCCTTTCGGGACAGCTCGGGGAAGCTTTCTTT. It yields the protein CASSLSGQLGEAFF.

This chain uses TRBV5-8 with TRBJ1-4, with TRBD1 identical over 7 bases. V gave up 5 bases and J gave up 0 bases; unmatched junction bases: 13. In germline, CDR1 is SGHTS, CDR2 YDEGEE. The CDR3 sequence is 18 residues long. The CDR3 coding sequence is TGTGCCAGCAGATCCAACAGGGGCGGCCAGGCAACTAATGAAAAACTGTTTTTT. It encodes CASRSNRGGQATNEKLFF.

In its sample, this clone was seen a few times. This chain uses TRBV11-2 with TRBJ1-2, with 8 bases matching TRBD1. The CDR3 has 16 amino acids. Germline trimming cut 5 bases from V and 0 bases from J; bases unmatched to any gene: 8. Germline CDR1 SGHAT, CDR2 FQNNGV. The CDR3 coding sequence is TGTGCCAGCAGCCACAGGACAGGGAGGGCTAACTATGGCTACACCTTC. Translation gives CASSHRTGRANYGYTF.

This clone was detected once. The V call is TRBV7-8, the J call TRBJ2-1, with D perhaps matching TRBD2 (5 bases). The CDR3 runs 12 residues. V was cut by 1 base and J by 12 bases, with 10 bases left in between. Germline lookup yields CDR1 SGHVS and CDR2 FQNEAQ. CDR3 sequence reads: CASSLVEGLQFF. CDR3 bases: TGTGCCAGCAGCTTAGTTGAGGGCCTGCAGTTCTTC. The variable domain in full, completed from reference TRBV7-8 and TRBJ2-1, reads GAGVSQSPRYKVAKRGQDVALRCDPISGHVSLFWYQQALGQGPEFLTYFQNEAQLDKSGLPSDRFFAERPEGSVSTLKIQRTQQEDSAVYLCASSLVEGLQFFGPGTRLTVL.

The chain has TRBV19 and TRBJ2-2; a possible D gene is TRBD2 (5 bases). Germline CDR1 is LNHDA and CDR2 is SQIVND (reference sequence). The CDR3 totals 15 residues. V lost 11 bases to trimming and J lost 4 bases, with 20 bases between them. CDR3 coding DNA: TGTGCCGTATCCGCTCCGTTAGCGACCACCGGGGAGCTGTTTTTT. Its protein product is CAVSAPLATTGELFF.

CDR3 nucleotides: TGTGCCACCAGCAAGGGACAGGGGAACGGAAACACCATATATTTT. Its protein product is CATSKGQGNGNTIYF. V usage is TRBV15 and J usage is TRBJ1-3; the match to TRBD1 covers 10 bases. The germline V gene has CDR1 LNHNV and CDR2 YYDKDF (reference sequence). V was clipped by 4 bases and J by 4 bases; unmatched bases: 4. The CDR3 consists of 15 residues.

V is TRBV5-6 and J is TRBJ2-1, with D maybe TRBD2 (5 bases). V was shortened by 1 base and J by 2 bases, with 10 bases between the two germline ends. Germline V gives CDR1 SGHDT, CDR2 YYEEEE. This CDR3 has 15 residues. The CDR3 loop is CASSLRVGAYNEQFF. The CDR3 DNA is TGTGCCAGCAGCTTGAGAGTGGGAGCCTACAATGAGCAGTTCTTC.

The V and J genes are TRBV19 and TRBJ2-7, with 8 bases matching TRBD1. The CDR3 has 15 amino acids. CDR1 is LNHDA and CDR2 is SQIVND in the germline V gene (reference sequence). V was pared by 4 bases and J by 2 bases, with 7 bases of the junction left unmatched. CDR3 DNA: TGTGCCAGTAGTAAGACAGGGGACGGGACCTACGAGCAGTACTTC. Encoded protein: CASSKTGDGTYEQYF.

This chain connects TRBV3-1 (or the pseudogene TRBV3-2) to TRBJ1-2; perhaps TRBD1 as D (5 bases). This CDR3 spans 14 amino acids. CDR1 and CDR2 from the germline V gene are LGHDT and YNNKEL (reference sequence). The V end lost 4 bases, the J end lost 0 bases, and 9 bases lay between the germline ends. The CDR3 DNA sequence: TGTGCCAGCAGCCGGGGCGGAGCTAACTATGGCTACACCTTC. It codes for CASSRGGANYGYTF.

The gene calls are TRBV6-1 and TRBJ1-1; no reliable D call. The CDR3 contains 13 residues. Germline V gene lookup returns CDR1 MNHNS and CDR2 SASEGT. Trimming left V 2 bases short and J 3 bases short, with 7 bases between. The CDR3 DNA reads as TGTGCCAGCAGTGAACACGAGGACACTGAAGCTTTCTTT. Protein product: CASSEHEDTEAFF.

This rearrangement joins TRBV18 to TRBJ1-3; 7 bases are shared with TRBD1. V trimming: 3 bases; J trimming: 0 bases; junction bases outside the gene matches: 8. The CDR3 consists of 17 residues. CDR1 and CDR2 from the germline V gene are KGHSH and LQKENI. CDR3 in amino acids: CASSPTGLTFSGNTIYF. The CDR3 coding sequence is TGTGCCAGCTCACCGACAGGGCTAACCTTCTCTGGAAACACCATATATTTT.

The chain has TRBV3-1 (or the pseudogene TRBV3-2) and TRBJ2-3, with 7 bases matching TRBD2. Per the germline V gene, CDR1 is LGHDT and CDR2 is YNNKEL (reference sequence). V shed 8 bases and J 4 bases; nucleotides not matched to a gene: 12. CDR3 length: 15 residues. CDR3 DNA sequence: TGTGCCAGCCTCCCGTATGGCGGGAGAGCAGATACGCAGTATTTT. Protein sequence: CASLPYGGRADTQYF.

The chain couples TRBV5-6 to TRBJ2-2; D may be TRBD2 (6 bases). CDR1 is SGHDT and CDR2 is YYEEEE in the germline V gene. Trimming shortened V by 4 bases and J by 0 bases, and 16 bases separated the two germline ends. This CDR3 has 17 residues. The DNA of the CDR3 is TGTGCCAGCAGCCCCCTAGAGGGGAGGTCGAACACCGGGGAGCTGTTTTTT. Translation gives CASSPLEGRSNTGELFF.

The CDR3 sequence is CASSLGTYSYNEQFF. The CDR3 coding sequence is TGTGCCAGCAGCTTAGGGACATACTCCTACAATGAGCAGTTCTTC. The genes are TRBV7-7 and TRBJ2-1; perhaps TRBD1 as D (5 bases). Germline CDR1 is SSHAT and CDR2 is FNYEAQ (reference sequence). Trimming removed 1 base at V and 0 bases at J, with 7 bases between. The CDR3 covers 15 residues.